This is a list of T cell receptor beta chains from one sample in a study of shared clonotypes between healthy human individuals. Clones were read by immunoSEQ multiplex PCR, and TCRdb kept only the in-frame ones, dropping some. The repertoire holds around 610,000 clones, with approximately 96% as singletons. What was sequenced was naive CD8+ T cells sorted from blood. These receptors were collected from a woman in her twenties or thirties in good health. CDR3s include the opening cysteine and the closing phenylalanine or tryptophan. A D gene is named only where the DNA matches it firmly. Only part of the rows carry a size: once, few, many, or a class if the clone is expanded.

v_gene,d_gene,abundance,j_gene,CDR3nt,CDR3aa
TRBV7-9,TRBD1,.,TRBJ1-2,TGTGCCAGCAGCCAACAGGGGGCATTAGTCTATGGCTACACCTTC,CASSQQGALVYGYTF
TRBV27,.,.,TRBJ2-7,TGTGCCAGCAGTCAGTCTCCGGGAACAGCTCACTACGAGCAGTACTTC,CASSQSPGTAHYEQYF
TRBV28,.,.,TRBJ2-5,TGTGCCAGCAGCTCCGAAGAAGAGACCCAGTACTTC,CASSSEEETQYF
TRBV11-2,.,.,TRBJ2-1,TGTGCCAGCAGCTTATTCGGGGCTGGTGAGCAGTTCTTC,CASSLFGAGEQFF
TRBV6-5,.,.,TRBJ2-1,TGTGCCAGCAGTTACGGGGAGGGGGTGTACAATGAGCAGTTCTTC,CASSYGEGVYNEQFF
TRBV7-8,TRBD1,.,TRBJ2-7,TGTGCCAGCAGCTCCGCCGTAGCCTTGACAGGGGGTAGCTACGAGCAGTACTTC,CASSSAVALTGGSYEQYF
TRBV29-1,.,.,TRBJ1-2,TGCAGCGTTGACAGAACTAACTATGGCTACACCTTC,CSVDRTNYGYTF
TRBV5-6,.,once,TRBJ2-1,TGTGCCAGCAGCTCAAAGGCGCAAACCTACAATGAGCAGTTCTTC,CASSSKAQTYNEQFF
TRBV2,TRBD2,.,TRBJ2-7,TGTGCCAGCAGTGGCACCGGGACTAGCGGGGCCAGGGGGCAGTACTTC,CASSGTGTSGARGQYF
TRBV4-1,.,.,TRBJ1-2,TGCGCCAGCAGCCACGGGACCCCCAGTGGCTACACCTTC,CASSHGTPSGYTF
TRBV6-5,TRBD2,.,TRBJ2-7,TGTGCCAGCAGGACCGGGACTAGCGGGAGTTACGAGCAGTACTTC,CASRTGTSGSYEQYF
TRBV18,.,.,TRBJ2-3,TGTGCCAGCTCACCAGAGGCAGGGGACACAGATACGCAGTATTTT,CASSPEAGDTDTQYF
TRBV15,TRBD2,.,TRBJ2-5,TGTGCCACCAGCAGGGCCTTGGGGGGGTCGGAGACCCAGTACTTC,CATSRALGGSETQYF
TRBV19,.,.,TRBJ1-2,TGTGCCAGTAGTATCTTCGGAAGGGGGGGCTATGGCTACACCTTC,CASSIFGRGGYGYTF
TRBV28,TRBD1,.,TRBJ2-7,TGTGCCAGCCAAAGTCCCGGGACAGGATTCTACGAGCAGTACTTC,CASQSPGTGFYEQYF
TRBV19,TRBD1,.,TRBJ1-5,TGTGCCAGTAGCAGGGGGGGTCTCGGCAATCAGCCCCAGCATTTT,CASSRGGLGNQPQHF
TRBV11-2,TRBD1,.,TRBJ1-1,TGTGCCAGCAGCCCCACAGGGGTTAGGGGCACTGAAGCTTTCTTT,CASSPTGVRGTEAFF
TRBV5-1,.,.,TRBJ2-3,TGCGCCAGCACGGGGGATACGCGGTATTTT,CASTGDTRYF
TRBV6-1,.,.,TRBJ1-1,TGTGCCAGCAGTGACAGCCGAAACACTGAAGCTTTCTTT,CASSDSRNTEAFF
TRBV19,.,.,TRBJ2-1,TGTGCCAGTAGTATAGATCACGGTCGGGTTACTGAGCAGTTCTTC,CASSIDHGRVTEQFF
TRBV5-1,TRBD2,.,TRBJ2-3,TGCGCCAGCAGCTTGGGAGCCGGGACTACGACAGATACGCAGTATTTT,CASSLGAGTTTDTQYF
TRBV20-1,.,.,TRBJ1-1,TGCAGTGCTAGTCTGAACACTGAAGCTTTCTTT,CSASLNTEAFF
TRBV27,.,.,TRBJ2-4,TGTGCCAGCAGTTTACTAGCCAAAAACATTCAGTACTTC,CASSLLAKNIQYF
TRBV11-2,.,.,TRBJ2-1,TGTGCCAGCAGCCTTACACCTTCGGGGAGGTATGAGCAGTTCTTC,CASSLTPSGRYEQFF
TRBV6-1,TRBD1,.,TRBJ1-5,TGTGCCAGCAGTGGACAGGGGGGGGATCAGCCCCAGCATTTT,CASSGQGGDQPQHF
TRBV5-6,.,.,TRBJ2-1,TGTGCCAGCAGCTTGGGTCGGGAGCAGTTCTTC,CASSLGREQFF
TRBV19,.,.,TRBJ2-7,TGTGCCAGTAGTATTTCCAGTTCGGCCTACGAGCAGTACTTC,CASSISSSAYEQYF
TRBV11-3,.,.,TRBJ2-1,TGTGCCAGCAGCTTAGAAGATTACAATGAGCAGTTCTTC,CASSLEDYNEQFF
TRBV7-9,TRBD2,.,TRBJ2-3,TGTGCCAGCAGCTATCCGGGACTAGCCTCCCCCACAGATACGCAGTATTTT,CASSYPGLASPTDTQYF
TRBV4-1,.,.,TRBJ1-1,TGCGCCAGCAGCCATGGCTTCGGCACTGAAGCTTTCTTT,CASSHGFGTEAFF
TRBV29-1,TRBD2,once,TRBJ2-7,TGCAGCGTCAGCCTAGCGGGAGGGACCTACGAGCAGTACTTC,CSVSLAGGTYEQYF
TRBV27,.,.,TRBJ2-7,TGTGCCAGCAGTTTATTGAGCTCCTACGAGCAGTACTTC,CASSLLSSYEQYF
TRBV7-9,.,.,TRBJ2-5,TGTGCCAGCAGCTTAGTTCTGGGTACAGAGACCCAGTACTTC,CASSLVLGTETQYF
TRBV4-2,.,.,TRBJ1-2,TGTGCCAGCAGCCAAGATATAGGGGGTTATGGCTACACCTTC,CASSQDIGGYGYTF
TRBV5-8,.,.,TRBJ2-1,TGTGCCAGCAGCGACGTCTGGGGGAAGCAAGACAATGAGCAGTTCTTC,CASSDVWGKQDNEQFF
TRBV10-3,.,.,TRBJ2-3,TGTGCCATCAGTGAGTCTAGCACAGATACGCAGTATTTT,CAISESSTDTQYF
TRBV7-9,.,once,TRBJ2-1,TGTGCCAGCAGCTTAACCGGCAGAGGGGATGAGCAGTTCTTC,CASSLTGRGDEQFF
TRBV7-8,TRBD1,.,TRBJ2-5,TGTGCCAGCAGCCCCGAGGGGGCGGTCCCCCACCAAGAGACCCAGTACTTC,CASSPEGAVPHQETQYF
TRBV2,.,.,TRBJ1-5,TGTGCCAGCAGTGAAGCGCATAATAGCAATCAGCCCCAGCATTTT,CASSEAHNSNQPQHF
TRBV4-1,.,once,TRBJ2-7,TGCGCCAGCAGCCAAGTTTCCTTCTCCCCTCGCGCCGAGCAGTACTTC,CASSQVSFSPRAEQYF
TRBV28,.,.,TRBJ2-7,TGTGCCAGCAGTACTAGACAGGGACTGCAGAATTCCTACGAGCAGTACTTC,CASSTRQGLQNSYEQYF
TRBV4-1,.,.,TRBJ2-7,TGCGCCAGCAGCCCTCAGTGGCGGCCGGAGGTGGGCGAGCAGTACTTC,CASSPQWRPEVGEQYF
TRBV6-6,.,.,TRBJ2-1,TGTGCCAGCACCACGACTAGTTTCTATGAGCAGTTCTTC,CASTTTSFYEQFF